This T cell receptor beta chain was sequenced during a study of blood T cell repertoires in COVID-19 (dated by TCRdb to 2019 to 2021). Context from the whole study: The collaborator samples originated in the United States, Italy and Spain and spanned the acute and convalescent phases of COVID-19. The prospective study material was composed of cDNA or gDNA derived from T cells, B-cell-depleted T cells, or PBMCs. Subjects who had been exposed to COVID-19, were actively infected with it, or had recovered from it provided the deeply sampled blood TCRbeta repertoires that made up the dataset. The repertoires were released in a freely available public database intended as a resource for research on the immune response to SARS-CoV-2. Samples were obtained from the ongoing ImmuneRACE study (first 160 participants) and from over 1,000 subjects provided by 6 global collaborators. Nearly every sample came with metadata listing a de-identified subject ID, COVID-19 status, age in years and sex. HLA class I and class II types, where available, came from metadata supplied by the sample provider rather than from assay-based typing. What the research found in general, with its limitations: Clinical and demographic metadata were provided uncurated, with the amount varying by source and participant.

A remark on this clone: There is no known antigen for this receptor. The input lacks base qualities; no much larger clone sits a single base away.

Each collaborating institution followed its own protocols to collect whole blood in K2EDTA tubes. For TCRbeta analysis, collaborator samples were shipped as frozen whole blood, as isolated PBMCs, or as DNA extracted from either sample type. The CDR3 numbers 14 residues from cysteine through phenylalanine. This entry keeps only the CDR3 DNA: 42 bases, framed from base 1. The CDR1 and CDR2 encoded by the germline V gene (reference sequence) are LNHDA and SQIVND. The junction shows trimming of 4 bases on V and 10 bases on J, and the gene matches do not reach 4 bases of it. TCRbeta CDR3 regions were amplified from genomic DNA using the immunoSEQ Assay, a bias-controlled multiplex PCR. The authors processed their data as follows. The number of nucleated cells in each sample was estimated by amplification of reference gene primers within the assay. To quantify the absolute abundance of each unique TCRbeta CDR3 rearrangement, sequence reads were collapsed and filtered. For each sample, productive Simpson clonality was calculated as the square root of Simpson's diversity index over productive rearrangements. TCRdb mirrors the immuneACCESS table, restricted to in-frame sequences. Some clones are absent from its copies; in checked studies, under half trace to an unresolved V gene, and the reason for the others is unknown. The V and J calls and the clone size are those of that table, but D and trimming were determined from the DNA. The sample records roughly 350,000 clones, 85% of which are singletons. Of the sample, roughly 3.9% falls within the top ten clones.

The TCR sequence derives from a woman aged 18 to 35 with acute or convalescent COVID-19. Material for sequencing was peripheral blood. Recombination connected TRBV19 to TRBJ1-6; 10 junctional bases match TRBD1. The DNA reads as follows: TGTGCCAGTAGTACCGGGACAGGGGTGTCACCCCTCCACTTT. This encodes CASSTGTGVSPLHF.